The 20 T cell receptor beta chains in this list originate from one sample, sequenced in a study of blood T cell repertoires in COVID-19. Repertoires were generated with immunoSEQ multiplex PCR, while TCRdb's copy carries only in-frame clones and drops some. The profile shows about 220,000 clones, roughly 80% of them singletons. Material: peripheral blood. These receptors were collected from a woman aged 60-70 years who had recovered from COVID-19.

CDR3: CASKTSGFYEQYF. In DNA form, the CDR3 reads TGTGCCAGCAAGACTAGCGGGTTCTACGAGCAGTACTTC. This chain links TRBV2 with TRBJ2-7; 10 nucleotides align to TRBD2. With V trimmed by 7 bases and J by 3 bases, 3 bases remained unmatched. The germline V gene has CDR1 SNHLY and CDR2 FYNNEI. This CDR3 comprises 13 residues.

The chain couples TRBV29-1 to TRBJ2-5; 7 bases are a match to TRBD1. Germline-derived CDR1 and CDR2 are SQVTM and ANQGSEA. The CDR3 loop spans 13 amino acids. Trimming cost V 5 bases and J 5 bases; bases outside gene matches: 8. This CDR3 reads CSVQTGSWETQYF. The CDR3 DNA is TGCAGCGTTCAGACAGGGTCCTGGGAGACCCAGTACTTC.

The rearrangement links TRBV5-1 to TRBJ2-3; 8 bases agree with TRBD1. The CDR3 extends over 17 amino acids. Germline loops: CDR1 SGHRS, CDR2 YFSETQ. Trimming removed 4 bases from V and 10 bases from J; junction bases left unmatched: 20. The CDR3 is CASSPGTGYFDQPPQYF. Written as DNA, the CDR3 is TGCGCCAGCAGCCCAGGGACAGGTTATTTCGATCAACCCCCGCAGTATTTT.

This chain joins TRBV9 and TRBJ2-1; 13 positions match TRBD2. CDR1 is SGDLS and CDR2 is YYNGEE in the germline V gene. V lost 0 bases to trimming and J lost 9 bases; unmatched junction nucleotides: 3. The CDR3 has 15 residues. CDR3 coding DNA: TGTGCCAGCAGCGTAGGTGGACTAGCGGGGGTTGAGCAGTTCTTC. Amino acids: CASSVGGLAGVEQFF.

This chain connects TRBV5-1 to TRBJ2-2; TRBD1 is a possible D gene (6 bases). This CDR3 is 14 amino acids long. Trimming took off 4 bases at V and 3 bases at J, with 10 bases between the two ends. Germline V lookup: CDR1 SGHRS, CDR2 YFSETQ. The CDR3 DNA reads TGCGCCAGCAGCCAGGGACAATACACCGGGGAGCTGTTTTTT. Translated: CASSQGQYTGELFF.

A single count supports this clone. The rearrangement uses TRBV11-2 and TRBJ1-2; TRBD1 matches 7 bases. The CDR3 has 15 amino acids. The trim removed 5 bases at V and 3 bases at J, leaving 9 bases unmatched. The germline gives CDR1 SGHAT, CDR2 FQNNGV. CDR3 in DNA: TGTGCCAGCAGCCCCAACAGGGGAAAAGACTATGGCTACACCTTC. It is translated as CASSPNRGKDYGYTF.

This chain joins TRBV7-8 and TRBJ1-6; D call uncertain. This CDR3 comprises 14 residues. The germline CDR1 and CDR2 sequences are SGHVS and FQNEAQ. Trimming took 2 bases from V and 10 from J, leaving 12 bases between them. The CDR3 DNA follows: TGTGCCAGCAGCTTACGCGACATGCTGTCACCCCTCCACTTT. The encoded protein is CASSLRDMLSPLHF.

The rearrangement uses TRBV7-8 and TRBJ1-2; D is uncertain. The V gene's germline CDR1 is SGHVS and CDR2 FQNEAQ. The germline V and J ends were trimmed by 3 bases and 3 bases, with 11 bases remaining between them. The CDR3 runs to 14 residues. The CDR3 DNA follows: TGTGCCAGCAGCTTCTTGCCGGCGGACTATGGCTACACCTTC. Translating it yields CASSFLPADYGYTF.

This chain uses TRBV7-3 with TRBJ1-1, with 8 positions matching TRBD1. Germline assignment: CDR1 SGHTA and CDR2 FQGTGA. With 5 bases clipped from V and 1 base from J, the junction kept 12 bases outside the gene matches. The CDR3 is made up of 17 amino acids. CDR3 sequence: CASSTETGQAPNTEAFF. CDR3 sequence (DNA): TGTGCCAGCAGCACCGAGACGGGACAGGCCCCGAACACTGAAGCTTTCTTT.

J is TRBJ2-1 and V is TRBV19; D may be TRBD2 (6 bases). CDR1 and CDR2 (germline): LNHDA, SQIVND (reference sequence). The CDR3 has 15 residues. Trimming shortened V by 5 bases and J by 5 bases, and 16 bases separated the two germline ends. The CDR3 sequence is CASSARLVSNNEQFF. The DNA for the CDR3 is TGTGCCAGTAGTGCTCGACTAGTTTCCAACAATGAGCAGTTCTTC.

V usage is TRBV5-1 and J usage is TRBJ2-7, with 10 bases identical to TRBD2. The CDR3 loop spans 15 amino acids. V gave up 0 bases and J gave up 5 bases; unmatched junction bases: 5. Germline V gene data show CDR1 as SGHRS and CDR2 as YFSETQ. The CDR3 region has the DNA TGCGCCAGCAGCTTGGGAGGGACTAGCGCCGACGAGCAGTACTTC. It specifies CASSLGGTSADEQYF.

V usage is TRBV2 and J usage is TRBJ1-2, with unresolved D. CDR3 length: 14 residues. Germline values: CDR1 SNHLY, CDR2 FYNNEI. Trimming took off 2 bases at V and 8 bases at J, with 15 bases between the two ends. The CDR3 DNA sequence: TGTGCCAGCAGTGAAAGGGAAGATTCGGGGGGCTACACCTTC. Its translation is CASSEREDSGGYTF.

The chain combines TRBV2 with TRBJ1-1; 8 bases line up with TRBD1. The CDR3 spans 14 residues. Germline lookup yields CDR1 SNHLY and CDR2 FYNNEI. With V trimmed by 2 bases and J by 12 bases, 11 bases remained unmatched. DNA of the CDR3: TGTGCCAGCAGTGAACCCGGACAGGGAGTTAGATCTTTCTTT. Amino acids: CASSEPGQGVRSFF.

As concerns this clone: Possible read error: a much larger clone is one base away. The gene calls are TRBV5-4 and TRBJ1-3; D is uncertain. Trimming shortened V by 0 bases and J by 0 bases, and 4 bases separated the two germline ends. The CDR3 runs to 14 residues. Germline assignment: CDR1 SGHNT and CDR2 YYREEE (reference sequence). The CDR3 is CASSLASSGNTIYF. CDR3 DNA: TGTGCCAGCAGCTTGGCCAGCTCTGGAAACACCATATATTTT.

The chain couples TRBV29-1 to TRBJ2-1; the match to TRBD2 covers 10 bases. The CDR3 covers 15 residues. From germline, CDR1 is SQVTM and CDR2 ANQGSEA. The ends lost 6 bases at V and 0 bases at J; junction bases unmatched: 5. DNA for the CDR3: TGCAGCGTAGCGGGGGGGCTGAGCTCCTACAATGAGCAGTTCTTC. It translates to CSVAGGLSSYNEQFF.

The rearrangement uses TRBV2 and TRBJ2-2; D perhaps matches TRBD2 (7 bases). V lost 2 bases and J lost 4, with 14 bases in between. The CDR3 loop spans 16 amino acids. The germline gives CDR1 SNHLY, CDR2 FYNNEI. The CDR3, as DNA: TGTGCCAGCAGTGAATGGAGGGGGGGCGGCACCGGGGAGCTGTTTTTT. Translated, it gives CASSEWRGGGTGELFF.

The chain carries TRBV18 and TRBJ1-1, with TRBD1 matching over 8 bases. This CDR3 is 13 amino acids long. Germline CDR1 is KGHSH and CDR2 is LQKENI. V lost 6 bases to trimming and J lost 6 bases; unmatched junction nucleotides: 6. CDR3 sequence reads: CASSQGAEAEAFF. The CDR3 DNA is TGTGCCAGCTCGCAGGGGGCTGAGGCTGAAGCTTTCTTT.

Here the CDR3 reads CASSFTSGGTYEQYF. DNA of the CDR3: TGTGCCAGCAGCTTTACTAGCGGGGGTACCTACGAGCAGTACTTC. The J gene is TRBJ2-7, the V gene TRBV7-2; 11 bases map to TRBD2. Unmatched junction bases numbered 3, after V lost 3 bases and J lost 2 bases. The CDR3 totals 15 residues. The V gene's germline CDR1 is SGHTA and CDR2 FQGNSA.

J is TRBJ1-1 and V is TRBV7-2, with TRBD1 as a possible D gene (5 bases). The V end lost 6 bases, the J end lost 4 bases, and 12 bases lay between the germline ends. Per germline, CDR1 SGHTA and CDR2 FQGNSA. The CDR3 totals 13 residues. CDR3 amino acids: CASSYRGGTEAFF. Here the CDR3 DNA reads TGTGCCAGCAGTTATAGGGGTGGCACTGAAGCTTTCTTT. The complete variable domain, with remaining parts taken from reference TRBV7-2 and TRBJ1-1, reads GAGVSQSPSNKVTEKGKDVELRCDPISGHTALYWYRQSLGQGLEFLIYFQGNSAPDKSGLPSDRFSAERTGGSVSTLTIQRTQQEDSAVYLCASSYRGGTEAFFGQGTRLTVV.

The V call is TRBV12-5, the J call TRBJ2-6, with D perhaps matching TRBD1 (5 bases). The CDR3 loop spans 16 amino acids. Trimming pared 5 bases from V and 0 bases from J, leaving 11 bases between. Germline values: CDR1 LGHNT, CDR2 FRNRAP. CDR3 bases: TGTGCTAGTGGTCCCCCCGACAGCTCTGGGGCCAACGTCCTGACTTTC. It translates to CASGPPDSSGANVLTF.